Listed below are T cell receptor beta chains from one sample, sequenced in a study of control samples from healthy donors and cancer patients. Profiling relied on immunoSEQ multiplex PCR, and the TCRdb table lists in-frame clones only, not all of them. The table shows over 100,000 clones, with around 92% occurring only once. Sequenced input: blood. The receptors shown here come from a woman between 50 and 59 years old in good health. Each CDR3 is given with its conserved first and last residue. The D gene is left open where the match is weak. Expanded clones get a size class; other rows say once, few or many, or leave the size out.

j_call,clone_size,v_call,d_call,cdr3_aa,cdr3_nt
TRBJ2-3,NA,TRBV5-6,TRBD2,CASSTSGGASDTQYF,TGTGCCAGCAGCACTAGCGGGGGGGCCTCAGATACGCAGTATTTT
TRBJ2-5,NA,TRBV12-3/TRBV12-4,TRBD1,CASSLAGGETQYF,TGTGCCAGCAGTTTGGCAGGGGGAGAGACCCAGTACTTC
TRBJ2-5,NA,TRBV18,NA,CASSPRARGLQETQYF,TGTGCCAGCTCACCACGGGCTCGGGGGCTACAAGAGACCCAGTACTTC
TRBJ2-7,NA,TRBV6-1,NA,CASSEASLGEQYF,TGTGCCAGCAGTGAAGCGTCACTAGGCGAGCAGTACTTC
TRBJ2-3,NA,TRBV27,TRBD1,CASSLLTGTGGTDTQYF,TGTGCCAGCAGTTTATTAACCGGGACAGGGGGCACAGATACGCAGTATTTT
TRBJ1-3,NA,TRBV25-1,NA,CASSESREVNTIYF,TGTGCCAGCAGTGAGAGCAGGGAAGTAAACACCATATATTTT
TRBJ1-2,once,TRBV28,NA,CASSSVTANYGYTF,TGTGCCAGCAGTTCGGTTACGGCTAACTATGGCTACACCTTC
TRBJ2-3,NA,TRBV9,TRBD2,CASSVATSGYADTQYF,TGTGCCAGCAGCGTAGCTACTAGCGGGTACGCAGATACGCAGTATTTT
TRBJ1-2,NA,TRBV2,TRBD1,CASGDRGFGTF,TGTGCCAGCGGGGACAGGGGATTTGGGACCTTC
TRBJ2-6,NA,TRBV19,NA,CASSIGSGANVLTF,TGTGCCAGTAGTATCGGCTCTGGGGCCAACGTCCTGACTTTC
TRBJ1-2,NA,TRBV28,NA,CASSLLRGSRGYTF,TGTGCCAGCAGTTTATTACGGGGCTCAAGGGGCTACACCTTC
TRBJ2-7,NA,TRBV4-2,TRBD1,CASSQEQGVNYEQYF,TGTGCCAGCAGCCAGGAACAGGGGGTTAACTACGAGCAGTACTTC
TRBJ1-5,NA,TRBV30,NA,CAWSSQGIQPQHF,TGTGCCTGGAGTAGCCAGGGTATCCAGCCCCAGCATTTT
TRBJ2-1,NA,TRBV19,NA,CASSIGVYPNEQFF,TGTGCCAGTAGTATAGGGGTCTACCCGAATGAGCAGTTCTTC
TRBJ2-3,NA,TRBV9,TRBD2,CASSLELAGAADTQYF,TGTGCCAGCAGCCTAGAACTAGCGGGAGCTGCAGATACGCAGTATTTT
TRBJ1-1,NA,TRBV27,TRBD1,CASSLGQGIRGTEAFF,TGTGCCAGCAGTTTGGGACAGGGGATCCGGGGCACTGAAGCTTTCTTT
TRBJ2-3,NA,TRBV5-1,NA,CASNPGGSTDTQYF,TGCGCCAGCAACCCTGGGGGCTCGACAGATACGCAGTATTTT
TRBJ1-4,once,TRBV29-1,NA,CSVSGLGDEKLFF,TGCAGCGTTTCCGGGTTGGGGGATGAAAAACTGTTTTTT
TRBJ1-6,NA,TRBV2,TRBD1,CASSEMTGGESPLHF,TGTGCCAGCAGTGAAATGACAGGGGGCGAATCACCCCTCCACTTT
TRBJ1-2,NA,TRBV12-3/TRBV12-4,TRBD1,CASSHTGGRGYTF,TGTGCCAGCAGCCACACAGGGGGCCGTGGCTACACCTTC
TRBJ2-7,NA,TRBV29-1,NA,CSVVNPEIYEQYF,TGCAGCGTTGTGAATCCAGAGATCTACGAGCAGTACTTC
TRBJ2-5,NA,TRBV2,TRBD1,CASRGMGTVQETQYF,TGTGCCAGCAGAGGGATGGGGACAGTTCAAGAGACCCAGTACTTC
TRBJ2-1,NA,TRBV6-5,NA,CASRETHEKQFF,TGTGCCAGCAGGGAGACACACGAGAAGCAGTTCTTC